This T cell receptor beta chain derives from a study of T-cell memory formation after mild COVID-19. For the study at large: The study found TCR clusters largely donor specific.

Whole-study results and caveats: Day 15 to 85 contractors were CD4/CD8 balanced; later expanders leaned CD4+. A subset of responding clones appeared in pre-infection memory, suggesting cross-reactive memory joined. Contracting CD4+ clones sat mainly in CM and EM; CD8+ in EMRA.

TCRdb processed the 5' RACE reads anew with MiXCR; each CDR3 protein has one entry. The data contain about 430,000 distinct CDR3 sequences, 20% to 25% of them singletons. The CDR3 runs 18 residues. Germline V gene data show CDR1 as LNHDA and CDR2 as SQIVND (reference sequence). With V trimmed by 5 bases and J by 5 bases, 12 bases remained unmatched. This clonotype was counted between two and nine times. Antigen unknown. Sequencing used PBMCs or a T cell subset sorted from them (not recorded which). V gene TRBV19 combines with J gene TRBJ2-3, with 14 bases fitting TRBD2. This receptor was taken from an adult woman who had mild COVID-19 (a few samples of this study predate the infection). Cell type and time point are not known. In DNA form, the CDR3 reads TGTGCCAGTAGTTCCCGACTAGCGGGGGGGCATCTTAGAGATACGCAGTATTTT. It encodes CASSSRLAGGHLRDTQYF.